The T cell receptor beta chain under discussion was sequenced for a study of blood T cell repertoires in COVID-19. Study in general: Donors in the United States, Italy and Spain gave samples during acute or convalescent COVID-19. Nucleic acid was either cDNA or gDNA, and it came from T cells, B-cell-depleted T cells, or PBMCs.

How the authors handled the data: Amplification of reference gene primers provided the estimated nucleated cell counts. Profiling relied on immunoSEQ multiplex PCR, and the TCRdb table lists in-frame clones only, not all of them. D and trimming come from the DNA, and the V and J calls and clone size come from that table. Among about 190,000 clones listed, about four fifths were seen once. The V gene end was trimmed by 5 bases and the J gene end by 6 bases; junction bases not matched to a gene: 17. Germline CDR1 is SGHTA and CDR2 is FQGTGA. This CDR3 is 18 amino acids long. Sequencing was performed on peripheral blood. The rearrangement uses TRBV7-3 and TRBJ2-3; 10 positions agree with TRBD2. The source is a man between 50 and 59 years old with active or convalescent COVID-19. CDR3 bases: TGTGCCAGCAGCCCCCGGGCTAGCGGGGGATTGGTGGAGGATACGCAGTATTTT. Amino acid sequence: CASSPRASGGLVEDTQYF.